This entry describes one T cell receptor (beta chain). The antigen is undetermined. This entry comes from a study of T cells in Graves' hyperthyroidism and ophthalmopathy. Study conclusions and caveats: In the blood, most expanded thyroid clonotypes above 0.001 appeared as well.

Uncontrolled infection, other autoimmune disease, pregnancy or lactation disqualified patients from enrolment. Diagnoses rested on clinical symptoms, serum thyroxine and TRAb, thyroid ultrasound and orbital computed tomography. TCR beta CDR3 region amplification was performed from RNA transcripts. The HTBI primer set served for first-round RT-PCR of the TCR CDR3. TCRdb re-called the multiplex PCR reads with MiXCR, one entry per CDR3 protein. Altogether more than 500,000 distinct CDR3 sequences are present, roughly 17% being singletons, with the ten largest covering less than 4.5%. Germline assignment: CDR1 MNHEY and CDR2 SVGEGT. The CDR3 length is 15 residues. V shed 6 bases and J 3 bases; nucleotides not matched to a gene: 8.

The chain has TRBV6-2 or TRBV6-3 and TRBJ2-1, with 7 positions matching TRBD2. The source of this sequence is a woman aged 25 to 39 with Graves' hyperthyroidism. Sequencing was performed on blood. The CDR3 nucleotides read TGTGCCAGCAGAGCCAGCGGGACCCTCTACAATGAGCAGTTCTTC. Translated: CASRASGTLYNEQFF.